The T cell receptor beta chain described here comes from a study of beta chain features in type 1 diabetes (dated by TCRdb to between 2018 and 2020). For the study in its entirety: Patients and healthy donors did not differ in mean age, gender distribution, total cell number or subset yield. Whereas all 30 or so donors provided naive and central memory subsets, regulatory and stem cell-like memory subsets were isolated from just 8 patients and roughly 8 healthy donors. In the study, TCRB repertoires of sorted circulating CD4+ T cell subsets from recently diagnosed type 1 diabetes patients were compared with those of matched healthy donors. A total of approximately 99,000,000 sorted cells were examined across all samples, and RNA yield correlated strongly with the number of cells per subset. Broad study findings and their caveats: Naive, central memory and regulatory TCRB repertoires appeared to be more similar among patients than among healthy donors. Because cDNA rather than genomic DNA was sequenced, highly expressing activated cells could have been over-represented, although no difference in activation and CD3 levels was found between groups. PCR might favor shorter templates, but patient and control samples were amplified and corrected together, so any skew would affect both groups equally. A moderate but significant shortening of TCRB CDR3 length was observed in type 1 diabetes patients in all four CD4+ subsets. Because the HLA sub-analyses included only small numbers of individuals, any influence of HLA type on TCRB rearrangement was left unresolved. Fewer insertions and more nucleotide deletions at VDJ recombination sites were observed in patients with type 1 diabetes, implying thymic rearrangement abnormalities.

As for this clone: Its recognized antigen is unknown. No quality values exist for individual bases; no much larger clone is one base distant.

The High Capacity cDNA Reverse Transcription Kit was used to reverse transcribe all of the isolated RNA, meaning that expressed TCRB transcripts were what got sequenced. Deep immunoSEQ sequencing was performed on naive, central memory and regulatory T cell samples, with an average of around 3.5 million total reads per sample. Sorted cells were lysed in RLT buffer, and RNA was extracted using DNase-treated RNeasy Micro or Mini kits according to cell number. Each cell subset was processed separately to prevent cross-contamination, with patient and healthy donor samples processed together. The immunoSEQ multiplex PCR was used to amplify TCRB sequences from cDNA, yielding 87-bp fragments that span the CDR3 region. Sequencing of the amplicons was performed on the Illumina HiSeq platform. Under the source paper's analysis protocol: PCR bias was computationally corrected using synthetic template baselines, reads within Hamming distance 2 were collapsed, and singletons that could not be merged were discarded. Reads were aligned against IMGT so that V, D and J genes, CDR3 length and insertions or deletions at six rearrangement sites could be assigned. Clonotype counts were normalized to sorted cell number within each subset before computing true diversity and Gini coefficients with the tcR R package. The overlap coefficient, calculated on TCRB nucleotide sequences, was used to measure repertoire sharing. As a proxy for the pre-selection repertoire, out-of-frame TCRB sequences from naive cells were analyzed. Drawn from immuneACCESS, this table holds only the in-frame rearrangements with V and J called that TCRdb kept. Clones are partly lost; checked studies trace under half to an unresolved V gene and leave the rest unexplained. Clone size and the V and J calls come from that table; the DNA yielded D and trimming. The sample yields more than 250,000 clones; approximately 14% were counted once. The ten largest clones represent 0.017% of the sample.

V is trimmed back by 0 bases and J by 2 bases, and the junction contains 5 bases that no gene match accounts for. The CDR3, cysteine through phenylalanine, is 16 amino acids long. CDR3 DNA is the only sequence kept; it has 48 bases, read in frame from the first base. The germline V gene (reference sequence) yields SEHNR for CDR1 and FQNEAQ for CDR2. A single peripheral blood draw of around 0.11 L on average was collected from each donor into heparinised tubes. A BD FACSAria II and a panel including CD45RO, CCR7, CD25, CD127, CD95 and CD27 were used to sort naive, central memory, regulatory and stem cell-like memory CD4+ T cells. All sorted populations exceeded 95% purity. PBMCs were isolated right away by Lymphoprep density gradient centrifugation and were stained directly, without culture. Samples were stained and sorted in pairs, with one healthy donor and one patient per experiment, so that batch effects were minimized.

This clonotype originated in a man aged 25-45 years with type 1 diabetes. Recombination connected TRBV7-9 to TRBJ2-7; 9 central bases correspond to TRBD2. The source material was naive CD4+ T cells from blood. This sample's cell subset or site label indicates: true naive CD4+ T cells. The nucleotide sequence reads as follows: TGTGCCAGCAGCTTAGCCCGGCTAGCGGGACCCTACGAGCAGTACTTC. This codes for CASSLARLAGPYEQYF.